These 22 T cell receptor beta chains were all obtained from the same sample, sequenced in a study of T-cell memory formation after mild COVID-19. Via MiXCR, TCRdb re-called the 5' RACE reads, giving one row per CDR3 protein. The repertoire holds over 350,000 distinct CDR3 sequences, with roughly 15% as singletons. Sequenced: PBMCs or a T cell subset sorted from them (not recorded which). The receptors shown here come from a man aged 18 to 35 who had mild COVID-19 (a few samples of this study predate the infection). Cell type and time point are not known.

This clonotype was counted only a few times. V gene TRBV10-3 combines with J gene TRBJ2-5; D is possibly TRBD1 (6 bases). The CDR3 is 15 residues long. CDR1 is ENHRY and CDR2 is SYGVKD in the germline V gene. Trimming cost V 6 bases and J 4 bases, with 18 bases left between them. The CDR3 loop is CAIRGAQAGVETQYF. The DNA of the CDR3 is TGTGCCATCAGGGGGGCCCAAGCTGGGGTAGAGACCCAGTACTTC.

V is TRBV29-1 and J is TRBJ2-1; 10 bases align to TRBD2. CDR3 size: 14 residues. The V gene end was trimmed by 4 bases and the J gene end by 6 bases; junction bases not matched to a gene: 6. CDR1 is SQVTM, CDR2 ANQGSEA, per germline. The DNA for the CDR3 is TGCAGCGTTGGTCCTAGCGGGGGTTCCAATGAGCAGTTCTTC. This codes for CSVGPSGGSNEQFF.

The V gene is TRBV29-1, the J gene TRBJ2-3, with D uncertain. V gave up 1 base and J gave up 4 bases, with 21 bases separating them. Germline V gene lookup returns CDR1 SQVTM and CDR2 ANQGSEA. The CDR3 runs to 17 residues. The CDR3 reads CSVEVGNGPMGPDTQYF. CDR3 coding DNA: TGCAGCGTTGAAGTTGGGAATGGACCAATGGGCCCAGATACGCAGTATTTT.

CDR3 in DNA: TGTGCCAGCAGTTCTCAGGGGGCGCGCGGCTACACCTTC. The encoded protein is CASSSQGARGYTF. This chain uses TRBV6-5 with TRBJ1-2, with TRBD1 identical over 8 bases. Germline V CDR1 and CDR2: MNHEY, SVGAGI. Trimming cost V 4 bases and J 8 bases; bases outside gene matches: 6. The CDR3 has 13 amino acids.

This clonotype came up a few times. The chain employs TRBV7-9 and TRBJ1-3; D remains unclear. From germline, CDR1 is SEHNR and CDR2 FQNEAQ (reference sequence). V was shortened by 6 bases and J by 1 base, with 10 bases between the two germline ends. The CDR3 loop spans 14 amino acids. The CDR3 DNA is TGTGCCAGCAGTTCCCTGTGGTCTGGAAACACCATATATTTT. Its translation: CASSSLWSGNTIYF.

V gene TRBV11-1 combines with J gene TRBJ2-1; 7 nucleotides agree with TRBD2. The length of the CDR3 is 15 residues. Per the germline V gene, CDR1 is SGHAT and CDR2 is FQDESV (reference sequence). V lost 1 base, J lost 4 bases, and 4 bases stayed unmatched. The CDR3 region has the DNA TGTGCCAGCAGCTTAGGAGGAGCGGGGTACAATGAGCAGTTCTTC. Amino acids: CASSLGGAGYNEQFF.

This clonotype came up a few times. The rearrangement joins TRBV9 to TRBJ1-2; no clear D. V was pared by 4 bases and J by 6 bases, with 22 bases between. Per the germline V gene, CDR1 is SGDLS and CDR2 is YYNGEE. CDR3 length: 16 residues. The CDR3 sequence: CASSPGLDIQENGYTF. CDR3 DNA sequence: TGTGCCAGCAGCCCCGGTTTAGACATCCAGGAGAATGGCTACACCTTC.

This clonotype was seen ten or more times. The chain recombines TRBV5-5 with TRBJ2-7; the match to TRBD1 covers 11 bases. The V and J ends lost 2 bases and 2 bases, in that order; junction bases with no gene match: 3. Germline V CDR1 and CDR2: SGHKS, YYEKEE (reference sequence). The CDR3 has 15 amino acids. The CDR3, as DNA: TGTGCCAGCAGCTTCTCGGGACAGGGGGCCTACGAGCAGTACGTC. Protein sequence: CASSFSGQGAYEQYV.

The V gene is TRBV27, the J gene TRBJ2-2; TRBD2 matches 12 bases. V shed 5 bases and J 6 bases; nucleotides not matched to a gene: 7. Germline CDR1 is MNHEY and CDR2 is SMNVEV (reference sequence). CDR3 length equals 16 residues. The CDR3 sequence is CASSPRLAGVAGELFF. For the CDR3, the DNA is TGTGCCAGCAGTCCGCGACTAGCGGGGGTTGCCGGGGAGCTGTTTTTT.

V and J are TRBV6-2 or TRBV6-3 and TRBJ1-2, with TRBD1 identical over 7 bases. The V and J ends lost 2 bases and 6 bases, in that order; junction bases with no gene match: 6. Germline CDR1 reads MNHEY; CDR2 reads SVGEGT. The CDR3 loop spans 14 amino acids. CDR3 sequence reads: CASSYRGLSDGYTF. Written as DNA, the CDR3 is TGTGCCAGCAGTTACAGGGGGCTGTCGGATGGCTACACCTTC.

The CDR3 sequence is CASSSRLSVFEQFF. Written as DNA, the CDR3 is TGTGCCAGCAGCTCTAGACTCTCCGTATTTGAGCAGTTCTTC. The chain employs TRBV12-3 or TRBV12-4 and TRBJ2-1, with D unclear. The V and J ends lost 6 bases and 9 bases respectively, with 18 bases between them. The CDR3 loop spans 14 amino acids.

This clonotype has only a few counts. This chain joins TRBV6-5 and TRBJ2-3; TRBD2 might be the D (6 bases). CDR1 is MNHEY and CDR2 is SVGAGI in the germline V gene. CDR3 length: 14 amino acids. V gave up 8 bases and J gave up 1 base, with 13 bases separating them. CDR3 in DNA: TGTGCCAGCTTCCAACCGGGGGGCACAGATACGCAGTATTTT. Encoded protein: CASFQPGGTDTQYF.

The CDR3, as DNA: TGTGCCACCAGCGGCGACAGCTACGAGCAGTACTTC. Its translation: CATSGDSYEQYF. The rearrangement uses TRBV15 and TRBJ2-7; weak D call: TRBD1 (5 bases). This CDR3 contains 12 residues. CDR1 LNHNV and CDR2 YYDKDF come from the germline V gene (reference sequence). V lost 5 bases, J lost 3 bases, and 8 bases lay in between.

This clonotype has only a few counts. J is TRBJ2-4 and V is TRBV9, with D possibly matching TRBD2 (5 bases). V lost 5 bases to trimming and J lost 1 base, with 13 bases between them. This CDR3 region has 15 residues. CDR1 and CDR2 from the germline V gene are SGDLS and YYNGEE. The CDR3 region is CASSDSGLAKNIQYF. In DNA form, the CDR3 reads TGTGCCAGCAGTGACTCGGGGTTGGCCAAAAACATTCAGTACTTC. Full variable domain (outside the CDR3, taken from reference TRBV9 and TRBJ2-4): DSGVTQTPKHLITATGQRVTLRCSPRSGDLSVYWYQQSLDQGLQFLIQYYNGEERAKGNILERFSAQQFPDLHSELNLSSLELGDSALYFCASSDSGLAKNIQYFGAGTRLSVL.

V is TRBV2 and J is TRBJ1-2; possible D gene TRBD1, 6 bases. The CDR3 has 16 residues. V dropped 6 bases and J dropped 4 bases, with 21 bases sitting between them. The V gene's germline CDR1 is SNHLY and CDR2 FYNNEI. This chain's CDR3 is CASRDPTGSIPYGYTF. In DNA form, the CDR3 reads TGTGCCAGCAGAGATCCGACAGGTTCTATCCCCTATGGCTACACCTTC.

The rearrangement links TRBV18 to TRBJ2-1, with D unresolved. The ends were cut back, 8 bases at V and 1 base at J, with 15 bases in the middle. The CDR3 runs to 15 residues. CDR1 and CDR2 (germline): KGHSH, LQKENI. CDR3: CASARPRQSYNEQFF. CDR3 nucleotides: TGTGCCAGCGCCAGACCCCGCCAGTCCTACAATGAGCAGTTCTTC.

The chain uses TRBV4-1 and TRBJ1-2, with no clear D. The length of the CDR3 is 16 residues. Germline CDR1 reads MGHRA; CDR2 reads YSYEKL. Trimming shortened V by 2 bases and J by 0 bases, and 13 bases separated the two germline ends. The CDR3 here is CASSQNSAHANYGYTF. In nucleotides, the CDR3 is TGCGCCAGCAGCCAAAACTCGGCGCACGCTAACTATGGCTACACCTTC.

The chain links TRBV11-1 to TRBJ1-2; 8 bases line up with TRBD1. Germline V CDR1 and CDR2: SGHAT, FQDESV (reference sequence). CDR3 length: 16 residues. V gave up 4 bases and J gave up 4 bases; unmatched junction bases: 11. The CDR3 region is CASSSDRVSPSYGYTF. The CDR3 bases are TGTGCCAGCAGCTCGGACAGGGTGAGCCCCAGCTATGGCTACACCTTC.

The rearrangement joins TRBV7-9 to TRBJ2-1, with D perhaps being TRBD1 or TRBD2 (6 bases each). CDR1 and CDR2 (germline): SEHNR, FQNEAQ (reference sequence). With 5 bases removed from V and 0 bases from J, the gap between germline ends came to 8 bases. The CDR3 spans 14 residues. The CDR3 sequence: CASSKGGSYNEQFF. DNA for the CDR3: TGTGCCAGCAGCAAGGGGGGCTCCTACAATGAGCAGTTCTTC.

The CDR3 here is CATSETGVPQPQHF. CDR3 DNA sequence: TGTGCCACCAGTGAGACAGGGGTGCCTCAGCCCCAGCATTTT. The V gene is TRBV24-1, the J gene TRBJ1-5; 8 bases line up with TRBD1. Germline CDR1 KGHDR, CDR2 SFDVKD. CDR3 length: 14 amino acids. Losses at the gene ends were 4 bases for V and 6 bases for J; bases not matched to a gene: 4.

J is TRBJ2-5 and V is TRBV5-1; D unresolved. This CDR3 has 13 amino acids. Deletions cut 2 bases from V and 2 bases from J, with 7 bases between. Germline V CDR1 and CDR2: SGHRS, YFSETQ. The CDR3, as DNA: TGCGCCAGCAGCTTCGCCCGGCAAGAGACCCAGTACTTC. It specifies CASSFARQETQYF.

This clonotype was detected a few times. The chain links TRBV29-1 to TRBJ2-3, with a tentative D call TRBD2 (6 bases). V was pared by 4 bases and J by 2 bases, with 10 bases between. CDR3 length: 13 amino acids. Per the germline V gene, CDR1 is SQVTM and CDR2 is ANQGSEA. Here the CDR3 reads CSVVGGFTDTQYF. CDR3 bases: TGCAGCGTTGTTGGGGGGTTCACAGATACGCAGTATTTT.